This T cell receptor (beta chain) was captured by sequencing in a study of regulatory T cells in long-lasting Graves disease. Time point: newly diagnosed GD, antithyroid drugs for less than 3 months. The TCR library was made from RNA extracted from PBMCs. The length of the CDR3 is 17 residues. The V and J ends lost 0 bases and 3 bases, in that order; junction bases with no gene match: 6. Germline values: CDR1 MRHNA, CDR2 SNTAGT. In building TCR beta libraries, iRepertoire HTBI primers were used together with Arm-PCR of CDR3 regions. Using its own MiXCR run on the multiplex PCR reads, TCRdb lists one record per CDR3 protein. The sample has around 400,000 distinct CDR3 sequences, roughly 10% seen once; the top ten hold about 19%. Comment on this clonotype: Antigen unknown.

Findings of the study overall: Persistent patients shared more public clonotypes (2,741) than newly diagnosed patients (over 900).

Another study also made use of these data, one on T cells in Graves' hyperthyroidism and ophthalmopathy. That source notes: Each patient was aged 18 to 65 and had newly diagnosed hyperthyroidism of under 2 months' duration. First-round RT-PCR of the TCR CDR3 relied on the HTBI primer set. Ophthalmopathy stood apart from stable hyperthyroidism in a 13 V-J model.

Sequences were derived from peripheral blood mononuclear cells (PBMCs), sampled at new diagnosis, from a patient treated with antithyroid drugs. V gene TRBV6-4 combines with J gene TRBJ2-3; TRBD2 aligns across 10 bases. The clonotype was recovered from a woman between 18 and 29 years old with Graves disease. In nucleotides, the CDR3 is TGTGCCAGCAGTGACTCCCCTAGCGGGAGTGGAACAGATACGCAGTATTTT. Protein sequence: CASSDSPSGSGTDTQYF.